This T cell receptor (beta chain) was captured by sequencing in a study of T cell responses to AZD1222 COVID-19 vaccine. The study's findings and limits: Within unmutated variant regions lay the reported targets of nearly half of spike-specific TCRs. Most donors were white British, females outnumbered males, and clonal diversity was possibly underestimated.

Germline assignment: CDR1 SGHTA and CDR2 FQGNSA. Trimming removed 1 base from V and 2 bases from J, with 15 bases in between. The CDR3 loop spans 16 amino acids. The repertoire was sequenced with immunoSEQ multiplex PCR; TCRdb's copy has only in-frame clones and lacks some. Among about 110,000 clones listed, approximately 88% were seen once. As to this clone: Antigen: not known.

The TCR originated in an adult who received the AZD1222 COVID-19 vaccine. The V call is TRBV7-2, the J call TRBJ2-7, with D possibly matching TRBD1 (6 bases). The sample in question was peripheral blood, obtained 28 days after the second AZD1222 dose. The CDR3 is CASSLGTGTPTYEQYF. CDR3 nucleotides: TGTGCCAGCAGCTTAGGGACCGGGACACCCACCTACGAGCAGTACTTC. The full variable domain, with the rest looked up from reference TRBV7-2 and TRBJ2-7, is GAGVSQSPSNKVTEKGKDVELRCDPISGHTALYWYRQSLGQGLEFLIYFQGNSAPDKSGLPSDRFSAERTGGSVSTLTIQRTQQEDSAVYLCASSLGTGTPTYEQYFGPGTRLTVT.